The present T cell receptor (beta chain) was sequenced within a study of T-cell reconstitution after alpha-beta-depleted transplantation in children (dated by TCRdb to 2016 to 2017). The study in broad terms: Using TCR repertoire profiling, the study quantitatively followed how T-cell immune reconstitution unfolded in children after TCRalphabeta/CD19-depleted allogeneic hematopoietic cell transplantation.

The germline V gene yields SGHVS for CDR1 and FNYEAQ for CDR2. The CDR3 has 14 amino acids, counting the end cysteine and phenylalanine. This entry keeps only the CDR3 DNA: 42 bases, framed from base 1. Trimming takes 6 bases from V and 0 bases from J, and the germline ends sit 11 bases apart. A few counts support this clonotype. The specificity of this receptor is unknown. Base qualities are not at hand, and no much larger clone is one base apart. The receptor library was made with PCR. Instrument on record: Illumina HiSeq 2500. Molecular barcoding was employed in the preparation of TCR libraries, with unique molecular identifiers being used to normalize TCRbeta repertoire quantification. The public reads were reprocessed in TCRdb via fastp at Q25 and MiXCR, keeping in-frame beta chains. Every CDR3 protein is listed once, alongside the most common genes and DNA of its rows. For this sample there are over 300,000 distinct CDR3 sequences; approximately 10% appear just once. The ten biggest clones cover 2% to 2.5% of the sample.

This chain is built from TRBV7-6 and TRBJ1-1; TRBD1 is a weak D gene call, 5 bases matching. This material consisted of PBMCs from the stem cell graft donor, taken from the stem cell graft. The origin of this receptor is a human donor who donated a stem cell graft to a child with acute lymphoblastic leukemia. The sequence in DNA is TGTGCCAGCAGGGCCGACAGATTGAACACTGAAGCTTTCTTT. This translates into CASRADRLNTEAFF.